This T cell receptor (beta chain) is drawn from a study of blood T cell repertoires in COVID-19. Study-level background: From the United States, Italy and Spain came samples of acute and convalescent COVID-19. The analysed material was cDNA or gDNA that came from T cells, B-cell-depleted T cells, or PBMCs.

Under the authors' procedure: The authors estimated nucleated cell counts from reference gene primer amplification. The method was immunoSEQ multiplex PCR; TCRdb's version includes in-frame clones alone and lacks a portion of them. D and trimming were read from the DNA, whereas the V and J calls and clone size are those reported in that table. The data contain roughly 68,000 clones, around four fifths of them singletons. Trimming stripped 4 bases from V and 4 bases from J, with 10 bases between. Germline-derived CDR1 and CDR2 are SQVTM and ANQGSEA. The CDR3 extends over 12 amino acids. This sequence was found in a woman at least 80 years old with acute or convalescent COVID-19. The source material was peripheral blood. The V gene is TRBV29-1, the J gene TRBJ1-2; TRBD1 might be the D (5 bases). CDR3 protein: CSVASGFYGYTF. DNA of the CDR3: TGCAGCGTTGCTTCAGGGTTCTATGGCTACACCTTC.